This T cell receptor (beta chain) was captured by sequencing in a study of blood T cells in healthy people across ages. The CDR3 extends over 15 amino acids. Between the trimmed V and J ends, which lost 2 bases and 1 base, there was a span of 8 bases. CDR1 and CDR2 from the germline V gene are MGHDK and SYGVNS. Together with a sample-barcoded 5' primer, a J-beta primer mix was included in a second PCR lasting roughly 7 to 11 cycles. TCRdb itself ran the 5' RACE reads through MiXCR, one entry per CDR3 protein. The sample holds 1 million or so distinct CDR3 sequences, almost 25% seen once. This sample also belongs to another study, concerning T cells of mothers and their children.

Sample: blood. This sequence was found in a girl aged 2 to 9 in good health. This chain joins TRBV25-1 and TRBJ1-4; possibly TRBD1 for D (6 bases). The CDR3 DNA sequence: TGTGCCAGCAGTGAAGTGGGACAAACTAATGAAAAACTGTTTTTT. Its protein product is CASSEVGQTNEKLFF.